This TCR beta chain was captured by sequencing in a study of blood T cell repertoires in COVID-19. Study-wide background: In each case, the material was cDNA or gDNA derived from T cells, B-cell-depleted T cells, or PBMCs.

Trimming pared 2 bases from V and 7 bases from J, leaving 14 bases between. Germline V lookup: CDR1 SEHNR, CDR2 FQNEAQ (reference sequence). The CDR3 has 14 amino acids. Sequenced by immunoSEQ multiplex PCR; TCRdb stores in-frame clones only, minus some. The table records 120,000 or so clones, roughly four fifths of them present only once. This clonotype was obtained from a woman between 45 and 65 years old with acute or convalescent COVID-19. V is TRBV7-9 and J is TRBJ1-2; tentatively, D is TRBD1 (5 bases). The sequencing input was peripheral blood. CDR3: CASSLPNAGPGYTF. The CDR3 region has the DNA TGTGCCAGCAGCTTACCGAATGCGGGGCCTGGCTACACCTTC.